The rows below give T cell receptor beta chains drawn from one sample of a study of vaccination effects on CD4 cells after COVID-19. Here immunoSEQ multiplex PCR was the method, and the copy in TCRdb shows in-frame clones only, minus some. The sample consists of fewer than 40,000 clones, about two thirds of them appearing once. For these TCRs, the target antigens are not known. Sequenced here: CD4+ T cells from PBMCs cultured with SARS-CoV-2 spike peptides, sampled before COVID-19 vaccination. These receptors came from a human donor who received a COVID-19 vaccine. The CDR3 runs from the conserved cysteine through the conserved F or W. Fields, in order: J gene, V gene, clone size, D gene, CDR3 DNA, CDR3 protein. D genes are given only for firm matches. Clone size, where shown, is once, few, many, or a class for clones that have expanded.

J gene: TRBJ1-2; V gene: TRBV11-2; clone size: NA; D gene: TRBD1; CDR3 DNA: TGTGCCAGCAGCCCTGGACAGGGGAACTATGGCTACACCTTC; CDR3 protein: CASSPGQGNYGYTF
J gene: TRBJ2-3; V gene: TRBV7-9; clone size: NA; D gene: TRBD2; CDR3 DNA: TGTGCCAGCAGCCCGCCACTCACTAGCGGAGCCAACACAGATACGCAGTATTTT; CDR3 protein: CASSPPLTSGANTDTQYF
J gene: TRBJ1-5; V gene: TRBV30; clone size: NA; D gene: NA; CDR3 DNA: TGTGCCTGGAAGGGCCTTAGCAATCAGCCCCAGCATTTT; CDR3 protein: CAWKGLSNQPQHF
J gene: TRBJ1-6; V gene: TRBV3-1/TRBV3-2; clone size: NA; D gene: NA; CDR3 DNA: TGTGCCAGCAGCCGTGAAAGTAATTCACCCCTCCACTTT; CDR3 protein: CASSRESNSPLHF
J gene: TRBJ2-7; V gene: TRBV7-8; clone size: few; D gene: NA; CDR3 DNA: TGTGCCAGCAGCTTAGGATGGGCTGACAGACGTACGTGGGAGCAGTACTTC; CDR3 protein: CASSLGWADRRTWEQYF
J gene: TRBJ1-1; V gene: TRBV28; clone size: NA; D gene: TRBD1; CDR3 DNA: TGTGCCAGCAGTATTCCGGGGACAGCTATAGTCACTGAAGCTTTCTTT; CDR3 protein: CASSIPGTAIVTEAFF
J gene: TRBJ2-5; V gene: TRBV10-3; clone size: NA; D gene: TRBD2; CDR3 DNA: TGTGCCATCAGCCCTAGCGGGGGCGGAGAGACCCAGTACTTC; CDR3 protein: CAISPSGGGETQYF
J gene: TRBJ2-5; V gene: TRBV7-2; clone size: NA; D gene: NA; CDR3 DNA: TGTGCCAGCAGCCTCGACAGGGTGCCGGGAGGGACCCAGTACTTC; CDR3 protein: CASSLDRVPGGTQYF
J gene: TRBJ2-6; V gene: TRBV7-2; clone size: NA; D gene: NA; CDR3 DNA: TGTGCCAGCAGCTTGGGTCCGTCTGGGGCCAACGTCCTGACTTTC; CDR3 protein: CASSLGPSGANVLTF
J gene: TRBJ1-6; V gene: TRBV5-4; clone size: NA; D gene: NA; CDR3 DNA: TGTGCCAGCAGCTTGAGTCGGAATAATTCACCCCTCCACTTT; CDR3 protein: CASSLSRNNSPLHF
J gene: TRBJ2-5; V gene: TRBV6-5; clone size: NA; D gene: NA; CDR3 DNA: TGTGCCAGCAGTCGCCGACGGGGGCAAGAGACCCAGTACTTC; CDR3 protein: CASSRRRGQETQYF
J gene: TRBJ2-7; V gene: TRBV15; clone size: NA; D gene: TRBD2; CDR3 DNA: TGTGCCACCAGCCTGGGACTAGCGGGTGTCTACGAGCAGTACTTC; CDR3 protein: CATSLGLAGVYEQYF
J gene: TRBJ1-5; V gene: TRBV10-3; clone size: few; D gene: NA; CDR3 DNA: TGTGCCATCAGTGAGCAGGGGAATCAGCCCCAGCATTTT; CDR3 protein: CAISEQGNQPQHF
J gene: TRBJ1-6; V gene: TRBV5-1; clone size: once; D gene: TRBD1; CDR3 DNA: TGCGCCAGCAGCACCGGGACAGTAGTAAATTCACCCCTCCACTTT; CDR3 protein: CASSTGTVVNSPLHF
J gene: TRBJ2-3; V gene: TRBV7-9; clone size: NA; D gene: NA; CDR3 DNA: TGTGCCAGCAGCTTTAGGGGAGACACAGATACGCAGTATTTT; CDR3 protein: CASSFRGDTDTQYF
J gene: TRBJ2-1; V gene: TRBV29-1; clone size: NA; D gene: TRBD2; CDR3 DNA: TGCAGCGCGGATCAGGGACTAGGGTCCAATGAGCAGTTCTTC; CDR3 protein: CSADQGLGSNEQFF
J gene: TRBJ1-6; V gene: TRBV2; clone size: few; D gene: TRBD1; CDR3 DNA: TGTGCCAGCAGGGGGACAGGCGGCTCACCCCTCCACTTT; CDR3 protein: CASRGTGGSPLHF
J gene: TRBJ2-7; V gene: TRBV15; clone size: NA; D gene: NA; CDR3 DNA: TGTGCCACCAGCAGAACTGGAAACTACGAGCAGTACTTC; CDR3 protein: CATSRTGNYEQYF
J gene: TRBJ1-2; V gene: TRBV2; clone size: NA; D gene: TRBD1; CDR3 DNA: TGTGCCAGCAGTGTGGAGACAGGGGCCGGCTACACCTTC; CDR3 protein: CASSVETGAGYTF
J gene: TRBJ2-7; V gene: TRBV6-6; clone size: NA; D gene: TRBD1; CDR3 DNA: TGTGCCAGCAGTTACCCGGGACAGTTAACCTACGAGCAGTACTTC; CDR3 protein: CASSYPGQLTYEQYF
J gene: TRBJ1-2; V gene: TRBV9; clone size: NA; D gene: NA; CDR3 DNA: TGTGCCAGCAGCGTAGGGGGTATCGTCAACTATGGCTACACCTTC; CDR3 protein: CASSVGGIVNYGYTF
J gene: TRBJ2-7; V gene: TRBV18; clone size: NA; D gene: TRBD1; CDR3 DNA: TGTGCCAGCCGGACAGGGGGCGACGAGCAGTACTTC; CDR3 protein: CASRTGGDEQYF
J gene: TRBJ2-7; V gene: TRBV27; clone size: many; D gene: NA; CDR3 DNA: TGTGCCAGCAGCAAGGCACTAGGGTACGAGCAGTACTTC; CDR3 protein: CASSKALGYEQYF
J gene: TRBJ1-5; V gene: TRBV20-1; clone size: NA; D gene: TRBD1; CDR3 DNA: TGCAGTGCTAGTGTTAGGGGGCATCAGCCCCAGCATTTT; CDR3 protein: CSASVRGHQPQHF
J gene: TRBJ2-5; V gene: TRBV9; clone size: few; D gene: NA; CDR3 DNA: TGTGCCAGCAGCGTAGGTAGTATCCCGCAAGAGACCCAGTACTTC; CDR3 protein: CASSVGSIPQETQYF
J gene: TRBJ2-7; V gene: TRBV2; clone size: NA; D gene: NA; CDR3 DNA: TGTGCCAGCAGGAGGTGGGGCAGCTACGAGCAGTACTTC; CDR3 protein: CASRRWGSYEQYF
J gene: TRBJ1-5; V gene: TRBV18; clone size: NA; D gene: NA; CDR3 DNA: TGTGCCAGCTCAAGGGCAGGGCAGGGTCAGCCCCAGCATTTT; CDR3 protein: CASSRAGQGQPQHF
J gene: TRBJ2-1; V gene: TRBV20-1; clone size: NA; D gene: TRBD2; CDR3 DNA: TGCAGTGCCACTAGCGCGAATGAGCAGTTCTTC; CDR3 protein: CSATSANEQFF
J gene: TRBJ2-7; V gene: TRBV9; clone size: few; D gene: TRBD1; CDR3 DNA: TGTGCCAGCAGCATAGGGGATACGCCAGGGGGCTACTACGAGCAGTACTTC; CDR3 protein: CASSIGDTPGGYYEQYF
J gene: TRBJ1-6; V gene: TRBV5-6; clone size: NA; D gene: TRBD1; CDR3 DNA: TGTGCCAGCAGCTTGGGGGGACAGGGCTGGTCACCCCTCCACTTT; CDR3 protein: CASSLGGQGWSPLHF
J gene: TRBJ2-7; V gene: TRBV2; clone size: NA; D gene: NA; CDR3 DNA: TGTGCCAGCAGTTTCCACGGGGAGCAGTACTTC; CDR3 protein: CASSFHGEQYF
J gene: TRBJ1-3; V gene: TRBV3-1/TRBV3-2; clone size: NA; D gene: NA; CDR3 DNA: TGTGCCAGCAGCCAAGAAAACACCATATATTTT; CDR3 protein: CASSQENTIYF
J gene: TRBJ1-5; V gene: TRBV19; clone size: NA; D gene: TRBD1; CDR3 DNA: TGTGCCAGTAGTATTAATTCGGGGACAGGGAACCAGCCCCAGCATTTT; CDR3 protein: CASSINSGTGNQPQHF
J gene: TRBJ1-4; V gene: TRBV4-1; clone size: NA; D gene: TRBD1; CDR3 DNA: TGCGCCAGCAGCCACCCTGACAGGGACGATGAAAAACTGTTTTTT; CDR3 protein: CASSHPDRDDEKLFF
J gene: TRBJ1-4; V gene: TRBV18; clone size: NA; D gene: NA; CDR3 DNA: TGTGCCAGCTCACCACGCATCAGGATTTCTAATGAAAAACTGTTTTTT; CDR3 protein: CASSPRIRISNEKLFF
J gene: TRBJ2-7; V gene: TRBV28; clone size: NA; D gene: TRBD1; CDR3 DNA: TGTGCCAGCAGATCACAGGGGGTCGGCTACGAGCAGTACTTC; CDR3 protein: CASRSQGVGYEQYF
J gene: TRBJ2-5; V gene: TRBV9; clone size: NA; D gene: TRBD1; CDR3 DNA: TGTGCCAGTTCCGTCGGGACAGTAGGAGAGACCCAGTACTTC; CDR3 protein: CASSVGTVGETQYF
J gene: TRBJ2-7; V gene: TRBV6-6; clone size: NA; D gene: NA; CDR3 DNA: TGTGCCAGCAGACGCGGACAGTCCTACGAGCAGTACTTC; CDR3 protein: CASRRGQSYEQYF
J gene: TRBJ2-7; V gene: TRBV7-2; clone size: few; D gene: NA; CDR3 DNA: TGTGCCAGCAGCCCTTCGTCCCTAGCAACCGAGCAGTACTTC; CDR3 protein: CASSPSSLATEQYF
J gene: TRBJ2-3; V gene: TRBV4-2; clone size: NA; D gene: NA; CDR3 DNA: TGTGCCAGCAGCCAAGATGGCAGCACAGATACGCAGTATTTT; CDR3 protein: CASSQDGSTDTQYF
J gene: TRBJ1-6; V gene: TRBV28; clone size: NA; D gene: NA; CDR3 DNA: TGTGCCGGTGAGTCACCCCTCCACTTT; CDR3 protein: CAGESPLHF
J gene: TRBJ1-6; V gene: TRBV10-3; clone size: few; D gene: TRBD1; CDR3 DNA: TGTGCCATCAGTCCCAAGACCGGGACAGCCAATTCACCCCTCCACTTT; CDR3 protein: CAISPKTGTANSPLHF
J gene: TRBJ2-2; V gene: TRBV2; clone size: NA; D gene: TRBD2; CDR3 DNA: TGTGCCAGCAGTCTAGCGGCATACACCGGGGAGCTGTTTTTT; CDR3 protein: CASSLAAYTGELFF
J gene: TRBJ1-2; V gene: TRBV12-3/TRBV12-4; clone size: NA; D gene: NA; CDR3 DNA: TGTGCCAGCAGCCTCACAGGGACTCGTGGCTACACCTTC; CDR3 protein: CASSLTGTRGYTF
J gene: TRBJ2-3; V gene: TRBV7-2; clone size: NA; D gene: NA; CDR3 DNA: TGTGCCAGCAGCTTAGTGTCGGGTCGTGGAGATACGCAGTATTTT; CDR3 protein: CASSLVSGRGDTQYF
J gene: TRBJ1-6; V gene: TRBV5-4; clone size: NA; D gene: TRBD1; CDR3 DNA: TGTGCCAGCAGCTTACAGGACAGGCCCAATTCACCCCTCCACTTT; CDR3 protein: CASSLQDRPNSPLHF
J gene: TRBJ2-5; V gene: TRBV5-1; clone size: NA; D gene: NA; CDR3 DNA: TGCGCCAGCAGCTTGGACGACAGTAGGGAGACCCAGTACTTC; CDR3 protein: CASSLDDSRETQYF
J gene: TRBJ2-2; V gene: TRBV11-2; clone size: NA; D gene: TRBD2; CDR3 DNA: TGTGCCAGCAGTCCCCGGACTAGCGGAAACACCGGGGAGCTGTTTTTT; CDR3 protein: CASSPRTSGNTGELFF
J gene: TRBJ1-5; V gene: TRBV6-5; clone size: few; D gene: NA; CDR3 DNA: TGTGCCAGCAGTTACTCGTTACAGGGCAATCAGCCCCAGCATTTT; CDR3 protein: CASSYSLQGNQPQHF
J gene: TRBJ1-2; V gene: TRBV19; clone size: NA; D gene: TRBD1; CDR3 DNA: TGTGCCAGTAACCCTAAGGGGACAGGGTCTACCTATGGCTACACCTTC; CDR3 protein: CASNPKGTGSTYGYTF
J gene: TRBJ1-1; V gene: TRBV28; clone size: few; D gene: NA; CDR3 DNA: TGTGCCAGCAGTACCCTGGGCTCGGGAGCTTTCTTT; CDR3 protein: CASSTLGSGAFF
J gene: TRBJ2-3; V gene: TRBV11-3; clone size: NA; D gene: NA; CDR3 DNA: TGTGCCAGCAGCCGCGGGACGGCCACAGATACGCAGTATTTT; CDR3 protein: CASSRGTATDTQYF
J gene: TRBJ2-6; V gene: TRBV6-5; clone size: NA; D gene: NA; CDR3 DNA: TGTGCCAGCAGTAGAGGGTATGGGGCCAACGTCCTGACTTTC; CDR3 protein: CASSRGYGANVLTF
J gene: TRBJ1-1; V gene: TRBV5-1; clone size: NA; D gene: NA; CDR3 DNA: TGCGCCAGCAGCTTGATGGCGGTAAACACTGAAGCTTTCTTT; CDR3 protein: CASSLMAVNTEAFF
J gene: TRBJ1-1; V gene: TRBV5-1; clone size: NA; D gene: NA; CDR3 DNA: TGCGCCAGTACCCCCCTCGGGAACACTGAAGCTTTCTTT; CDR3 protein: CASTPLGNTEAFF
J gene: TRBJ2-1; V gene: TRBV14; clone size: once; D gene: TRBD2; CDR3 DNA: TGTGCCAGCAGTCACGGGGGTTTTAAGCGGGAGTGGTTTGAGCAGTTCTTC; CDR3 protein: CASSHGGFKREWFEQFF
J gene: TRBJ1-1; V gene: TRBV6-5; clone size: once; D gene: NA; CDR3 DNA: TGTGCCAGCAGTCGACGCCTGAACACTGAAGCTTTCTTT; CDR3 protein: CASSRRLNTEAFF
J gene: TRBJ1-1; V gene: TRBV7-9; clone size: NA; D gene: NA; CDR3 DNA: TGTGCCAGCAGCCCTCAGGGGAACACTGAAGCTTTCTTT; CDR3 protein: CASSPQGNTEAFF
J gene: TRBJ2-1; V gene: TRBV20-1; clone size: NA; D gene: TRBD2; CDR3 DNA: TGCAGTGCTAGTCCGACCTTAAGCGGGGGGACCTACAATGAGCAGTTCTTC; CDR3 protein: CSASPTLSGGTYNEQFF
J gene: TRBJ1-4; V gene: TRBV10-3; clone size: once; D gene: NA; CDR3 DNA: TGTGCCATCAGTGAGGAGGGGGTGGTAGCTAATGAAAAACTGTTTTTT; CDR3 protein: CAISEEGVVANEKLFF